Below, 22 T cell receptor beta chains from the same sample are listed, as sequenced in a study of radiation and T cells in renal cell carcinoma. Clones were read by immunoSEQ multiplex PCR, and TCRdb kept only the in-frame ones, dropping some. The sample contains tens of thousands of clones, 65% to 90% of which appear only once. Time point defined: blood 2 weeks post-SBRT. Treatment described: 15 Gy SBRT to primary tumor, nephrectomy 4 weeks later. The source material was blood, sampled from a patient whose treatment included radiotherapy and nephrectomy. All receptors derive from a woman aged 45-65 years with renal cell carcinoma.

The chain combines TRBV27 with TRBJ2-5; D is undetermined. Germline loops: CDR1 MNHEY, CDR2 SMNVEV (reference sequence). With 0 bases removed from V and 2 bases from J, the gap between germline ends came to 10 bases. The CDR3 consists of 15 residues. Written as DNA, the CDR3 is TGTGCCAGCAGTTTATCAAGGACCAGACAAGAGACCCAGTACTTC. It translates to CASSLSRTRQETQYF.

The chain carries TRBV7-2 and TRBJ1-2; no clear D. The CDR3 totals 14 residues. Germline V gives CDR1 SGHTA, CDR2 FQGNSA. Between the trimmed V and J ends, which lost 6 bases and 2 bases, there was a span of 13 bases. The CDR3 bases are TGTGCCAGCAGTCTAGAGGTGGTGAACTATGGCTACACCTTC. It yields the protein CASSLEVVNYGYTF.

This rearrangement joins TRBV14 to TRBJ2-3; no clear D. Germline loops: CDR1 SGHDN, CDR2 FVKESK. This CDR3 is built from 15 residues. Trimming took off 4 bases at V and 2 bases at J, with 13 bases between the two ends. The CDR3 DNA follows: TGTGCCAGCAGCCCCATTGGCGGAACCACAGATACGCAGTATTTT. Encoded protein: CASSPIGGTTDTQYF.

A few counts support this clone. The chain couples TRBV4-1 to TRBJ1-4, with 10 bases aligning to TRBD1. From germline, CDR1 is MGHRA and CDR2 YSYEKL. With V trimmed by 0 bases and J by 7 bases, 11 bases remained unmatched. The CDR3 is 18 residues long. DNA of the CDR3: TGCGCCAGCAGCCAAGAGGCGACAGGGGGCGCTTTCGGTGAAAAACTGTTTTTT. Protein sequence: CASSQEATGGAFGEKLFF.

The chain has TRBV7-2 and TRBJ2-1, with 8 nucleotides matching TRBD2. The CDR3 runs 18 residues. V dropped 5 bases and J dropped 0; count of bases not matched to a gene: 12. The germline V gene encodes CDR1 SGHTA and CDR2 FQGNSA. Written as DNA, the CDR3 is TGTGCCAGCAGCCCCAAGGAGAAACGGGGGGGCTCCTACAATGAGCAGTTCTTC. It yields the protein CASSPKEKRGGSYNEQFF. Using reference TRBV7-2 and TRBJ2-1 for the parts outside the CDR3, the full variable domain is GAGVSQSPSNKVTEKGKDVELRCDPISGHTALYWYRQSLGQGLEFLIYFQGNSAPDKSGLPSDRFSAERTGGSVSTLTIQRTQQEDSAVYLCASSPKEKRGGSYNEQFFGPGTRLTVL.

The chain uses TRBV9 and TRBJ2-7; TRBD1 might be the D (6 bases). Germline CDR1 reads SGDLS; CDR2 reads YYNGEE. V dropped 3 bases and J dropped 2 bases, with 12 bases sitting between them. There are 14 residues in the CDR3. The chain's CDR3 is CASSGKDSTYEQYF. The CDR3 DNA follows: TGTGCCAGCAGCGGGAAGGACAGTACCTACGAGCAGTACTTC.

The chain links TRBV11-2 to TRBJ1-1, with D unresolved. Germline V gene data show CDR1 as SGHAT and CDR2 as FQNNGV. The V gene lost 4 bases and the J gene lost 0 bases, with 21 bases spanning the gap. The CDR3 totals 18 residues. The CDR3 here is CASSSGPSEIPMNTEAFF. The CDR3 DNA reads TGTGCCAGCAGCTCAGGTCCCTCTGAGATTCCAATGAACACTGAAGCTTTCTTT.

This rearrangement joins TRBV6-5 to TRBJ2-7; TRBD2 aligns across 9 bases. The germline V gene encodes CDR1 MNHEY and CDR2 SVGAGI. The CDR3 is made up of 15 amino acids. V lost 3 bases, J lost 6 bases, and 9 bases stayed unmatched. CDR3 protein: CASSYWTSDRGEQYF. The CDR3 bases are TGTGCCAGCAGTTATTGGACTAGCGACCGCGGCGAGCAGTACTTC.

CDR3 nucleotide sequence: TGTGCCAGCAGCACTGACGGCGGCTCCTACAATGAGCAGTTCTTC. It yields the protein CASSTDGGSYNEQFF. V and J are TRBV9 and TRBJ2-1; no clear D. Germline CDR1 and CDR2: SGDLS and YYNGEE. The CDR3 loop spans 15 amino acids. The germline V and J ends were trimmed by 4 bases and 0 bases, with 11 bases remaining between them. Supplemented by reference TRBV9 and TRBJ2-1, the full variable domain reads DSGVTQTPKHLITATGQRVTLRCSPRSGDLSVYWYQQSLDQGLQFLIQYYNGEERAKGNILERFSAQQFPDLHSELNLSSLELGDSALYFCASSTDGGSYNEQFFGPGTRLTVL.

V usage is TRBV10-3 and J usage is TRBJ1-4; 8 nucleotides line up with TRBD1. V shed 6 bases, J shed 0 bases, and the junction held 3 bases outside the gene matches. This CDR3 is 15 amino acids long. Per germline, CDR1 ENHRY and CDR2 SYGVKD. As DNA, the CDR3 is TGTGCCATCAGCGACAGGGGTGCAACTAATGAAAAACTGTTTTTT. Protein product: CAISDRGATNEKLFF.

V usage is TRBV4-3 and J usage is TRBJ1-2; TRBD1 matches 12 bases. This CDR3 is built from 15 residues. Trimming took 4 bases from V and 7 from J; bases not matched to a gene: 7. Germline V gives CDR1 LGHNA, CDR2 YSLEER. Here the CDR3 DNA reads TGCGCCAGCAGCCGGGACAGGGGGCCGGGATCTGGCTACACCTTC. This sequence encodes CASSRDRGPGSGYTF.

The chain is built from TRBV7-2 and TRBJ1-2, with 10 bases aligning to TRBD1. The trim removed 5 bases at V and 7 bases at J, leaving 13 bases unmatched. The CDR3 has 16 residues. Germline loops: CDR1 SGHTA, CDR2 FQGNSA. The chain's CDR3 is CASSARQGAPVGGYTF. The CDR3 DNA follows: TGTGCCAGCAGCGCACGACAGGGGGCGCCCGTCGGTGGCTACACCTTC.

This CDR3 is CAIGAWGYNSPLHF. Written as DNA, the CDR3 is TGTGCCATTGGGGCATGGGGCTATAATTCACCCCTCCACTTT. The chain links TRBV28 to TRBJ1-6, with a tentative D call TRBD1 (5 bases). Trimming took off 10 bases at V and 3 bases at J, with 13 bases between the two ends. CDR1 and CDR2 from the germline V gene are MDHEN and SYDVKM. The CDR3 runs to 14 residues.

This clone has only a few counts. The chain combines TRBV7-2 with TRBJ1-4, with D unclear. V lost 6 bases, J lost 8 bases, and 10 bases lay in between. Germline CDR1 and CDR2: SGHTA and FQGNSA. This CDR3 spans 12 amino acids. The CDR3 DNA sequence: TGTGCCAGCAGAGATGTGGAGGAAAAACTGTTTTTT. Translation gives CASRDVEEKLFF.

The chain is built from TRBV5-1 and TRBJ2-3, with 15 positions matching TRBD2. V lost 3 bases to trimming and J lost 0 bases; unmatched junction nucleotides: 8. The CDR3 is 19 amino acids. Germline lookup yields CDR1 SGHRS and CDR2 YFSETQ. CDR3 coding DNA: TGCGCCAGCAGCTCGGGACTAGCGGGAGGCCTAGGGAGCACAGATACGCAGTATTTT. This encodes CASSSGLAGGLGSTDTQYF.

This CDR3 is CASRDSTDTQYF. The CDR3 coding sequence is TGTGCCAGCAGGGACTCCACAGATACGCAGTATTTT. The gene calls are TRBV6-6 and TRBJ2-3; TRBD2 might be the D (5 bases). The V end lost 6 bases, the J end lost 2 bases, and 6 bases lay between the germline ends. The CDR3 length is 12 residues. The V gene's germline CDR1 is MNHNY and CDR2 SVGAGI (reference sequence).

This chain uses TRBV6-5 with TRBJ1-1; no definite D call. The germline V gene has CDR1 MNHEY and CDR2 SVGAGI. Trimming took off 5 bases at V and 1 base at J, with 14 bases between the two ends. CDR3 length: 15 residues. CDR3 residues: CASSIKMASNTEAFF. CDR3 coding DNA: TGTGCCAGCAGTATTAAGATGGCCTCGAACACTGAAGCTTTCTTT.

The V call is TRBV30, the J call TRBJ1-2, with D hard to call. CDR1 GTSNPN and CDR2 SVGIG come from the germline V gene (reference sequence). Trimming cost V 3 bases and J 6 bases, with 14 bases left between them. The length of the CDR3 is 13 residues. In DNA, the CDR3 is TGTGCCTGGAGATCCAGGAACCGGGATGGCTACACCTTC. Its translation: CAWRSRNRDGYTF.

The gene calls are TRBV6-6 and TRBJ1-5; the D gene is possibly TRBD1 (5 bases). The CDR3 runs 12 residues. Trimming left V 6 bases short and J 5 bases short, with 8 bases between. Germline V CDR1 and CDR2: MNHNY, SVGAGI (reference sequence). CDR3 loop: CASSRGDQPQHF. The CDR3 bases are TGTGCCAGCAGCCGGGGGGATCAGCCCCAGCATTTT.

This clone showed up just a few times. The chain recombines TRBV25-1 with TRBJ1-1; D possibly corresponds to TRBD1 (6 bases). The CDR3 sequence is 13 residues long. Germline CDR1 and CDR2: MGHDK and SYGVNS. The V gene lost 4 bases and the J gene lost 4 bases, with 10 bases spanning the gap. CDR3 residues: CASSGQGTTEAFF. As DNA, the CDR3 is TGTGCCAGCAGTGGGCAGGGGACCACTGAAGCTTTCTTT. The complete variable domain, with remaining parts taken from reference TRBV25-1 and TRBJ1-1, reads EADIYQTPRYLVIGTGKKITLECSQTMGHDKMYWYQQDPGMELHLIHYSYGVNSTEKGDLSSESTVSRIRTEHFPLTLESARPSHTSQYLCASSGQGTTEAFFGQGTRLTVV.

CDR3: CASSLDNLNTEAFF. The CDR3 DNA sequence: TGCGCCAGCAGCTTGGATAACCTTAACACTGAAGCTTTCTTT. The J gene is TRBJ1-1, the V gene TRBV5-1; no clear D. This CDR3 region has 14 residues. Trimming stripped 0 bases from V and 2 bases from J, with 8 bases between. Per germline, CDR1 SGHRS and CDR2 YFSETQ.

This chain connects TRBV28 to TRBJ2-1, with D unclear. The V gene lost 2 bases and the J gene lost 8 bases, with 13 bases spanning the gap. The V gene's germline CDR1 is MDHEN and CDR2 SYDVKM. The CDR3 is 14 amino acids. Here the CDR3 reads CASSLILVGDEQFF. CDR3 DNA: TGTGCCAGCAGTTTAATTCTAGTTGGGGATGAGCAGTTCTTC.